A single sample is the source of the 9 T cell receptor beta chains below, sequenced in a study of early T cells in non-severe SARS-CoV-2 infection (dated by TCRdb to the early 2020s). Receptors were amplified or captured by 5' RACE. Data came from a NextSeq 500. Using fastp at Q25 and MiXCR, TCRdb reprocessed the public reads and kept productive beta chains. Entries that share a CDR3 protein sequence are merged under the most common genes and DNA. This sample lists 100,000 to 150,000 distinct CDR3 sequences; around 14% were detected once. 20% to 25% of the sample is in the top ten clones. Sequences were obtained from whole blood. These receptors all stem from an adult who was a healthcare worker with PCR-confirmed SARS-CoV-2 infection or an uninfected control (not recorded which).

The V gene is TRBV10-3, the J gene TRBJ2-7; 7 bases align to TRBD1. CDR1 and CDR2 from the germline V gene are ENHRY and SYGVKD. This CDR3 spans 15 amino acids. Losses at the gene ends were 2 bases for V and 1 base for J; bases not matched to a gene: 5. CDR3 amino acids: CAISELTGSSYEQYF. The CDR3 DNA follows: TGTGCCATCAGTGAGCTGACAGGGTCTTCCTACGAGCAGTACTTC.

This clonotype was seen a handful of times. This sequence joins TRBV20-1 and TRBJ2-3; 7 bases align to TRBD2. V lost 6 bases and J lost 2; bases outside the gene matches: 5. The CDR3 has 13 residues. The germline V gene encodes CDR1 DFQATT and CDR2 SNEGSKA (reference sequence). CDR3 protein: CSARSGVTDTQYF. CDR3 nucleotides: TGCAGTGCCAGAAGCGGGGTCACAGATACGCAGTATTTT.

This clonotype came up a few times. The CDR3 region has the DNA TGTGCCAGCAGCCAAATGACCAACACCGGGGAGCTGTTTTTT. Translation: CASSQMTNTGELFF. The V gene is TRBV3-1, the J gene TRBJ2-2; no reliable D call. Per germline, CDR1 LGHDT and CDR2 YNNKEL (reference sequence). CDR3 length: 14 residues. Trimming took off 2 bases at V and 2 bases at J, with 6 bases between the two ends.

This clonotype was observed a handful of times. This rearrangement joins TRBV5-5 to TRBJ1-6, with TRBD1 as a possible D gene (5 bases). Between the trimmed V and J ends, which lost 4 bases and 11 bases, there was a span of 10 bases. Germline CDR1 SGHKS, CDR2 YYEKEE (reference sequence). CDR3 length equals 12 residues. The CDR3 spells CASSDGAPPLHF. Written as DNA, the CDR3 is TGTGCCAGCAGCGACGGGGCGCCACCCCTCCACTTT.

This CDR3 reads CSASGGNRFLTEAFF. CDR3 DNA sequence: TGCAGTGCTAGTGGGGGGAACCGGTTTTTGACTGAAGCTTTCTTT. This chain connects TRBV20-1 to TRBJ1-1; TRBD1 is a possible D gene (5 bases). The germline V and J ends were trimmed by 3 bases and 5 bases, with 19 bases remaining between them. Germline loops: CDR1 DFQATT, CDR2 SNEGSKA (reference sequence). The CDR3 is made up of 15 amino acids.

The chain has TRBV10-3 and TRBJ2-1, with D hard to call. The CDR3 totals 13 residues. The V gene's germline CDR1 is ENHRY and CDR2 SYGVKD. The V gene lost 2 bases and the J gene lost 5 bases, with 7 bases spanning the gap. Here the CDR3 reads CAISEPEHNEQFF. In DNA, the CDR3 is TGTGCCATCAGTGAGCCGGAACACAATGAGCAGTTCTTC.

This chain joins TRBV5-1 and TRBJ2-3; possible D gene TRBD1, 5 bases. V was cut by 0 bases and J by 1 base, with 12 bases left in between. The CDR3 consists of 16 residues. Germline V gene data show CDR1 as SGHRS and CDR2 as YFSETQ. CDR3 sequence reads: CASSLVTGHGTDTQYF. The CDR3 bases are TGCGCCAGCAGCTTGGTTACCGGACATGGCACAGATACGCAGTATTTT. Full variable domain (rest looked up from reference TRBV5-1 and TRBJ2-3): KAGVTQTPRYLIKTRGQQVTLSCSPISGHRSVSWYQQTPGQGLQFLFEYFSETQRNKGNFPGRFSGRQFSNSRSEMNVSTLELGDSALYLCASSLVTGHGTDTQYFGPGTRLTVL.

This clonotype came up a few times. The rearrangement links TRBV12-3 or TRBV12-4 to TRBJ1-1, with 7 bases matching TRBD1. The CDR3 runs to 12 residues. V dropped 6 bases and J dropped 4; count of bases not matched to a gene: 2. The CDR3 region is CASRGTATEAFF. DNA for the CDR3: TGTGCCAGCAGAGGGACAGCCACTGAAGCTTTCTTT.

This sequence joins TRBV4-2 and TRBJ1-6, with D perhaps TRBD1 (6 bases). The CDR3 runs to 13 residues. The V gene's germline CDR1 is LGHNA and CDR2 YNFKEQ. Trimming shortened V by 8 bases and J by 10 bases, and 15 bases separated the two germline ends. DNA for the CDR3: TGTGCCAGCGGAAATCAGGGGAACTCACCCCTCCACTTT. Protein sequence: CASGNQGNSPLHF.